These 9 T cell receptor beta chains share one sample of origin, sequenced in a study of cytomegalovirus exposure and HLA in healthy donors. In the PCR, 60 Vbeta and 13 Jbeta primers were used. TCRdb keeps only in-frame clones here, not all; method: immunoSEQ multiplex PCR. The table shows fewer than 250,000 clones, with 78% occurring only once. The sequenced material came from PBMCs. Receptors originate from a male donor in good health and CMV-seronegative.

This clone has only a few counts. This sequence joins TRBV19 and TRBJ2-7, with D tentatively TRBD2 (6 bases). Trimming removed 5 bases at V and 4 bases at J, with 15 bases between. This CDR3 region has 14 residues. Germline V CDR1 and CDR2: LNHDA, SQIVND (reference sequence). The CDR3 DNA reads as TGTGCCAGTAGTCCCTGGGGGGTCGGGTACGAGCAGTACTTC. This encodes CASSPWGVGYEQYF.

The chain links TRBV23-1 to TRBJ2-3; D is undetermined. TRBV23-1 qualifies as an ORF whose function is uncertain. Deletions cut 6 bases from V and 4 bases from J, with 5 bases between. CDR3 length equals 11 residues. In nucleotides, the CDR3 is TGCGCCAGCAGGTATCCAGATACGCAGTATTTT. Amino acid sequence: CASRYPDTQYF.

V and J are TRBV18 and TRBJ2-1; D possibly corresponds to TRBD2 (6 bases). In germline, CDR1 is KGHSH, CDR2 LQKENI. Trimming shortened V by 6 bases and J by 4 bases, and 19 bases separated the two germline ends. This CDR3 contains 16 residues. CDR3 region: CASSQITGTSYNEQFF. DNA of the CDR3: TGTGCCAGCTCCCAAATTACCGGGACTTCGTACAATGAGCAGTTCTTC.

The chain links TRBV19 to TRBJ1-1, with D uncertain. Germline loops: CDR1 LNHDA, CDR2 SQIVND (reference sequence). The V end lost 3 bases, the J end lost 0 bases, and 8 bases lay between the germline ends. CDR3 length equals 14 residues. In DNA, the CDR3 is TGTGCCAGTAGTATGACCAGGTTGAACACTGAAGCTTTCTTT. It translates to CASSMTRLNTEAFF.

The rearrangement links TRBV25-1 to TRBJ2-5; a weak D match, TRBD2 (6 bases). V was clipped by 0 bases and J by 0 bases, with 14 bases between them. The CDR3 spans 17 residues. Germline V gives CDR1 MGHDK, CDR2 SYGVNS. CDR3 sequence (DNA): TGTGCCAGCAGTGAATATATCCCCTGGGGGGACCAAGAGACCCAGTACTTC. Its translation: CASSEYIPWGDQETQYF. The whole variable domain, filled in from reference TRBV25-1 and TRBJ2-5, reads EADIYQTPRYLVIGTGKKITLECSQTMGHDKMYWYQQDPGMELHLIHYSYGVNSTEKGDLSSESTVSRIRTEHFPLTLESARPSHTSQYLCASSEYIPWGDQETQYFGPGTRLLVL.

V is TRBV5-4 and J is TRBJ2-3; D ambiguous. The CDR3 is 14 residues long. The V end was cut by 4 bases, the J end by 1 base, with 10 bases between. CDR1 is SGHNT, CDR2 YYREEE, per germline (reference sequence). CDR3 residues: CASSQKHGTDTQYF. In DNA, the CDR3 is TGTGCCAGCAGCCAAAAACATGGCACAGATACGCAGTATTTT.

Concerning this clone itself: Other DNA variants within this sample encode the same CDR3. CDR3 in amino acids: CASSYSGGEAFF. CDR3 sequence (DNA): TGTGCCAGCAGTTACTCGGGAGGGGAGGCTTTCTTT. The rearrangement joins TRBV6-5 to TRBJ1-1; tentatively, D is TRBD1 (5 bases). Germline lookup yields CDR1 MNHEY and CDR2 SVGAGI. The CDR3 has 12 amino acids. Trimming removed 0 bases from V and 11 bases from J, with 10 bases in between.

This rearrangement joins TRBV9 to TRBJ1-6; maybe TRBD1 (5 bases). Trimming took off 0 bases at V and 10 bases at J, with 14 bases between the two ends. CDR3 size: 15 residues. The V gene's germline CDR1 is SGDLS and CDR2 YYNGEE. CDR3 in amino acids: CASSVGSGGRSPLHF. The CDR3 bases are TGTGCCAGCAGCGTAGGGTCGGGGGGACGGTCACCCCTCCACTTT.

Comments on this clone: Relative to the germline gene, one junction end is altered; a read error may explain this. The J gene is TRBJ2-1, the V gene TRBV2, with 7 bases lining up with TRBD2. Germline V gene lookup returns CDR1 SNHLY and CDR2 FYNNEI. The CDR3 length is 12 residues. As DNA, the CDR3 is TGTACCAGGGAGCGGGGCTACAATGAGCAGTTCTTC. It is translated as CTRERGYNEQFF.